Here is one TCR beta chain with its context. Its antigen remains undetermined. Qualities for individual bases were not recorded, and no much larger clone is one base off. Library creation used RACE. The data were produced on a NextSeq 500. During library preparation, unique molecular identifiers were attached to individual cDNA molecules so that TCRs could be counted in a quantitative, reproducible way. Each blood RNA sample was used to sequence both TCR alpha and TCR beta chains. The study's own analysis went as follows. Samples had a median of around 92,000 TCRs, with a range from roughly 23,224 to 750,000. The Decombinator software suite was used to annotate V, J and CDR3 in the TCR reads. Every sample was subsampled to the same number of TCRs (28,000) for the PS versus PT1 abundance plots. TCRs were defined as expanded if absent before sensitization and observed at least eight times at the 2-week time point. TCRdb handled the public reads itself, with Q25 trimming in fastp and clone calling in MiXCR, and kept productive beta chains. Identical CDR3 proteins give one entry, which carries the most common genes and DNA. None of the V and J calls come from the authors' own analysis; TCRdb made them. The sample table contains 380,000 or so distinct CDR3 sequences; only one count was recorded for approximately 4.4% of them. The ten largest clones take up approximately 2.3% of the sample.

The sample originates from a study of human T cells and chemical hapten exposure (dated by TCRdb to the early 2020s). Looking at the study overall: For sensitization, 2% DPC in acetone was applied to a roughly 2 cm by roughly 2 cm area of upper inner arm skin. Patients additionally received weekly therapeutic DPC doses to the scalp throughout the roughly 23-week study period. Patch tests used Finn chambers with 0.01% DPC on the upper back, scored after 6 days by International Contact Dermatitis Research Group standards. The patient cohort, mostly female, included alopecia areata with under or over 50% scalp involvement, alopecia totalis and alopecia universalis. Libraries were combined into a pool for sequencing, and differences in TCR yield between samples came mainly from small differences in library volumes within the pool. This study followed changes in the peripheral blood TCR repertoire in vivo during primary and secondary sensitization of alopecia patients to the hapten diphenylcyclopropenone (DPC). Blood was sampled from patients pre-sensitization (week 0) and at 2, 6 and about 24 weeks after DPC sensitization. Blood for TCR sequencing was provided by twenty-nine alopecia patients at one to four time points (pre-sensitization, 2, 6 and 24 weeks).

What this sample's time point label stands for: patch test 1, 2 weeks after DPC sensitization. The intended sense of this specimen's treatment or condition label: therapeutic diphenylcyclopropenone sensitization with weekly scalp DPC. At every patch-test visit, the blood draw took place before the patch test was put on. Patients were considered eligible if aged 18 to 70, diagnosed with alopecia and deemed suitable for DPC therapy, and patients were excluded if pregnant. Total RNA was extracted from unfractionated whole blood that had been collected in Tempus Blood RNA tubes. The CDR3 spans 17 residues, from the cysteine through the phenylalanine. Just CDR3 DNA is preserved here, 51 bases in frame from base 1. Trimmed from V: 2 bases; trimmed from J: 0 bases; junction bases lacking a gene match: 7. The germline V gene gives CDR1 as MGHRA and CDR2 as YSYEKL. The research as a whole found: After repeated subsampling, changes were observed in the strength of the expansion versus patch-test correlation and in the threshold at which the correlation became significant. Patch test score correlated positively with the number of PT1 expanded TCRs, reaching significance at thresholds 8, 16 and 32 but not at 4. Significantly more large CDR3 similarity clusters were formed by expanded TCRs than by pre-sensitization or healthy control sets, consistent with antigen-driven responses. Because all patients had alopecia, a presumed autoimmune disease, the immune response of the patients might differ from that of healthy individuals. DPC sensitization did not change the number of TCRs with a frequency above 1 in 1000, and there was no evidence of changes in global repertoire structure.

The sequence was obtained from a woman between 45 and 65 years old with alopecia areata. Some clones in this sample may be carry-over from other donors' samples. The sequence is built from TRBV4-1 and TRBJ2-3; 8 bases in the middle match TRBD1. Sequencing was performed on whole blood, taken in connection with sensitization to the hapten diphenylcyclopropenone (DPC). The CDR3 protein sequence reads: CASSQRVQGASTDTQYF. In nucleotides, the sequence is TGCGCCAGCAGCCAAAGGGTGCAGGGGGCTAGCACAGATACGCAGTATTTT.